Many counts were recorded for the clone carrying this TCR beta chain. The ends lost 4 bases at V and 2 bases at J; junction bases unmatched: 4. This CDR3 has 15 amino acids. The time point: newly diagnosed GD, antithyroid drugs for less than 3 months. Generation of the TCR library employed RNA extracted from PBMCs. The data derive from a study of regulatory T cells in long-lasting Graves disease. For TCR beta, libraries came from iRepertoire HTBI primers and Arm-PCR of CDR3 regions. Each CDR3 protein is one row after TCRdb ran MiXCR on the multiplex PCR reads. The sample consists of roughly 560,000 distinct CDR3 sequences, about 15% of them appearing once. A further study also used this sample, focusing on T cells in Graves' hyperthyroidism and ophthalmopathy. That paper states: Uncontrolled infection, other autoimmune disease, pregnancy or lactation led to exclusion. Initially, a first-round RT-PCR of the TCR CDR3 employed the HTBI primer set.

The specimen comprised peripheral blood mononuclear cells (PBMCs), sampled at new diagnosis, from a patient treated with antithyroid drugs. This TCR derives from a woman between 40 and 65 years old with Graves disease. This chain connects TRBV12-3 or TRBV12-4 to TRBJ2-7; 11 positions agree with TRBD2. The CDR3 here is CASSYSGGATYEQYF. As DNA, the CDR3 is TGTGCCAGCAGTTATAGCGGGGGGGCCACCTACGAGCAGTACTTC.